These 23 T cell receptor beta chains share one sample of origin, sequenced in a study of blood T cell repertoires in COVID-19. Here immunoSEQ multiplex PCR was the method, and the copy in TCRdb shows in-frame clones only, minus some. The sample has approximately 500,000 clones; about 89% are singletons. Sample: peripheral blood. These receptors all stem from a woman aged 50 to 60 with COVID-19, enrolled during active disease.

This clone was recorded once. The CDR3 nucleotides are TGTGCCAGCAGTCCCAACAGGGTCCAGAATGAAAAACTGTTTTTT. It yields the protein CASSPNRVQNEKLFF. The V and J genes are TRBV27 and TRBJ1-4; D is perhaps TRBD1 (6 bases). Germline V gene sequence: CDR1 MNHEY, CDR2 SMNVEV (reference sequence). This CDR3 is 15 amino acids long. The V and J ends lost 5 bases and 5 bases respectively, with 15 bases between them. Filled out from reference TRBV27 and TRBJ1-4, the complete variable domain reads EAQVTQNPRYLITVTGKKLTVTCSQNMNHEYMSWYRQDPGLGLRQIYYSMNVEVTDKGDVPEGYKVSRKEKRNFPLILESPSPNQTSLYFCASSPNRVQNEKLFFGSGTQLSVL.

The CDR3 DNA reads TGTGCCTGGAGTAACGGGGGGATCGAGCAGTACTTC. This sequence encodes CAWSNGGIEQYF. This rearrangement joins TRBV30 to TRBJ2-7, with TRBD2 matching 7 bases. This CDR3 is 12 amino acids long. The ends lost 2 bases at V and 6 bases at J; junction bases unmatched: 4. Germline assignment: CDR1 GTSNPN and CDR2 SVGIG (reference sequence).

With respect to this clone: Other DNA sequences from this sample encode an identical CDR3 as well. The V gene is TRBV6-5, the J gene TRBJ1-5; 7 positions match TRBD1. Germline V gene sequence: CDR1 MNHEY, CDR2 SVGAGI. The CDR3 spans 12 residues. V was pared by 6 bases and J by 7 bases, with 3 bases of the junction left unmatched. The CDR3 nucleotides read TGTGCCAGCAGACAAGGGGGCCAGCCCCAGCATTTT. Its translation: CASRQGGQPQHF.

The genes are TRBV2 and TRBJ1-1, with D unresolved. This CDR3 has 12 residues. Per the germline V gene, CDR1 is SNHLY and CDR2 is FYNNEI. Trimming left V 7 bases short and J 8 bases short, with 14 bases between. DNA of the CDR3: TGTGCCAGCACCGGAGGGTATGGCGAAGCTTTCTTT. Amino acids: CASTGGYGEAFF.

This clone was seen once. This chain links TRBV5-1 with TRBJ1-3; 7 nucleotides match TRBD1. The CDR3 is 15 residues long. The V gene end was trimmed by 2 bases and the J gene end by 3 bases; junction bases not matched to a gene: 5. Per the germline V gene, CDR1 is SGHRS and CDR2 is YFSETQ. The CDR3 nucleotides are TGCGCCAGCAGCTTTACAGGGGCGAGTGGAAACACCATATATTTT. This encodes CASSFTGASGNTIYF. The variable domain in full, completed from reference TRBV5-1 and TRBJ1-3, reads KAGVTQTPRYLIKTRGQQVTLSCSPISGHRSVSWYQQTPGQGLQFLFEYFSETQRNKGNFPGRFSGRQFSNSRSEMNVSTLELGDSALYLCASSFTGASGNTIYFGEGSWLTVV.

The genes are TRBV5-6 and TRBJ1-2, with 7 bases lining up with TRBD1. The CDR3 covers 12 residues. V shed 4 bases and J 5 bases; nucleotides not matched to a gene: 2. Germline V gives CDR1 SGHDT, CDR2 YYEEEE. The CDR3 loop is CASSRGQYGYTF. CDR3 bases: TGTGCCAGCAGCAGGGGACAGTATGGCTACACCTTC. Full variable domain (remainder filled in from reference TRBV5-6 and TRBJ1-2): DAGVTQSPTHLIKTRGQQVTLRCSPKSGHDTVSWYQQALGQGPQFIFQYYEEEERQRGNFPDRFSGHQFPNYSSELNVNALLLGDSALYLCASSRGQYGYTFGSGTRLTVV.

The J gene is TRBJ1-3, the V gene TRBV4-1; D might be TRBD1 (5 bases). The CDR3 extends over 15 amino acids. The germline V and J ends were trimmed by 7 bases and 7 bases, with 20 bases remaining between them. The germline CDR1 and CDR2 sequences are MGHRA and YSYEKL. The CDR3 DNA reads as TGCGCCAGCACCGAAACGGGACTGTCGAGCAACACCATATATTTT. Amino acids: CASTETGLSSNTIYF.

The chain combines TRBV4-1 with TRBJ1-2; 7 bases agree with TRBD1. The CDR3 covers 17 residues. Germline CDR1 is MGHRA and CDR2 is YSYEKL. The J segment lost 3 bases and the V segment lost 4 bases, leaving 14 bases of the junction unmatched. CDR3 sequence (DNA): TGCGCCAGCAGCCGTGCTAGGAGGACAGGCTCAGACTATGGCTACACCTTC. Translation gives CASSRARRTGSDYGYTF.

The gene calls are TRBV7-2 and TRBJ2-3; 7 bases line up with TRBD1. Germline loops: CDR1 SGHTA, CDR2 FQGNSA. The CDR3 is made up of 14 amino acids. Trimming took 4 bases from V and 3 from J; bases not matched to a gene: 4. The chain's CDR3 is CASSSGTATDTQYF. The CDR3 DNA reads TGTGCCAGCAGCTCCGGGACAGCTACAGATACGCAGTATTTT.

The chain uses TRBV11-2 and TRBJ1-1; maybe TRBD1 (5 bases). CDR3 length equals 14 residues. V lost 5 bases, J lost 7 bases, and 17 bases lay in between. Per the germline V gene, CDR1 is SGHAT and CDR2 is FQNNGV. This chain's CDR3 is CASSPRSQGNEAFF. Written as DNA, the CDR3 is TGTGCCAGCAGCCCAAGGTCCCAGGGTAATGAAGCTTTCTTT.

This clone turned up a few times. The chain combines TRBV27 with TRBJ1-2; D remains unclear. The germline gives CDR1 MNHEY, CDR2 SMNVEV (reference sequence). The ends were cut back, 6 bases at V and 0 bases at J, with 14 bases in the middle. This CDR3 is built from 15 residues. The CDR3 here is CASRLRQDTNYGYTF. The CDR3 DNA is TGTGCCAGCAGGCTTCGACAAGACACTAACTATGGCTACACCTTC.

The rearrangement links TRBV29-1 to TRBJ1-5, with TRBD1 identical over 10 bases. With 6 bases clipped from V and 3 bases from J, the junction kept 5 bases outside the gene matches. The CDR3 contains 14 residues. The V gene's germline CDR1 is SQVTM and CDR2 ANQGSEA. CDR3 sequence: CSVAGTGVNQPQHF. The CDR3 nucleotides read TGCAGCGTGGCCGGGACAGGGGTCAATCAGCCCCAGCATTTT.

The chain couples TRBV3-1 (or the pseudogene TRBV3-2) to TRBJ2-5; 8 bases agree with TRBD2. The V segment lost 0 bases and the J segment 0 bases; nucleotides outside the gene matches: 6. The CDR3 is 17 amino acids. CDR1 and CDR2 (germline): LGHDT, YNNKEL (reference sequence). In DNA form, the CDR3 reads TGTGCCAGCAGCCAAGATCTATTAGCGGGGTACCAAGAGACCCAGTACTTC. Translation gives CASSQDLLAGYQETQYF.

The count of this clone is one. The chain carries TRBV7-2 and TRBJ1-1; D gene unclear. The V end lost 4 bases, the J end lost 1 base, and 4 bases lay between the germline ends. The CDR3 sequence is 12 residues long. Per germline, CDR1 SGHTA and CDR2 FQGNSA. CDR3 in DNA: TGTGCCAGCAGCTCCCAGAACACTGAAGCTTTCTTT. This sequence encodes CASSSQNTEAFF.

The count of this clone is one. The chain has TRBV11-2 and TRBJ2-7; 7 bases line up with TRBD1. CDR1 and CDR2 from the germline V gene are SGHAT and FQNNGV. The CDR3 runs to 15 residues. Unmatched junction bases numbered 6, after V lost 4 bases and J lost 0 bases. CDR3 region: CASSSLRDSSYEQYF. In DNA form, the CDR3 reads TGTGCCAGCAGCTCCCTTAGGGACAGCTCCTACGAGCAGTACTTC.

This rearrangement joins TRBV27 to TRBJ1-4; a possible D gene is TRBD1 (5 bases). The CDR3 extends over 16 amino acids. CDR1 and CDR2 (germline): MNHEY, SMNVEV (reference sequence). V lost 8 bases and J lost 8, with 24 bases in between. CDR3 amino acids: CASLGQGPSEAEKLFF. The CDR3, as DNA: TGTGCCAGCCTAGGACAAGGACCGTCTGAGGCGGAAAAACTGTTTTTT.

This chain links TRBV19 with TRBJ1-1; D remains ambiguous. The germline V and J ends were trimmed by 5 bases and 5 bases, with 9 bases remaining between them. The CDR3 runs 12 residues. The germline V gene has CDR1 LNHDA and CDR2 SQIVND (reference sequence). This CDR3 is CASSPTATEAFF. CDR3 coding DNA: TGTGCCAGTAGTCCCACCGCGACTGAAGCTTTCTTT.

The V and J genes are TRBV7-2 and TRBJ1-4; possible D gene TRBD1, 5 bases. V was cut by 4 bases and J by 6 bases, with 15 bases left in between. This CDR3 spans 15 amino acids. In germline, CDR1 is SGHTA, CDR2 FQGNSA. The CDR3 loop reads CASSYSGTPDEKLFF. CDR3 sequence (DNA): TGTGCCAGCAGCTACTCGGGGACTCCCGATGAAAAACTGTTTTTT.

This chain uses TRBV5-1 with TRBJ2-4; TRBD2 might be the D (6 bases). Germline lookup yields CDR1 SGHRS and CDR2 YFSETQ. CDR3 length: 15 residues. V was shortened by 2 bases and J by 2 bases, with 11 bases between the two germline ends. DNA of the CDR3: TGCGCCAGCAGCTTCAACGGGGACTCCAAAAACATTCAGTACTTC. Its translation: CASSFNGDSKNIQYF.

CDR3 residues: CASSWGVSFGETQYF. The CDR3 nucleotides are TGTGCCAGCAGTTGGGGGGTGTCCTTCGGGGAGACCCAGTACTTC. The chain has TRBV27 and TRBJ2-5; weak D call: TRBD2 (6 bases). V was pared by 4 bases and J by 5 bases, with 17 bases between. Germline CDR1 and CDR2: MNHEY and SMNVEV (reference sequence). The CDR3 spans 15 residues.

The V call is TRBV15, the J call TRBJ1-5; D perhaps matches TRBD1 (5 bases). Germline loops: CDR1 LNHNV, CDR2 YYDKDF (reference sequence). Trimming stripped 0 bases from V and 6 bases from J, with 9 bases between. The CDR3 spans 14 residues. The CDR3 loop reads CATSRDWGGQPQHF. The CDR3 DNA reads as TGTGCCACCAGCAGAGATTGGGGCGGTCAGCCCCAGCATTTT. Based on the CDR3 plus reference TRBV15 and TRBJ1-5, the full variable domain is DAMVIQNPRYQVTQFGKPVTLSCSQTLNHNVMYWYQQKSSQAPKLLFHYYDKDFNNEADTPDNFQSRRPNTSFCFLDIRSPGLGDTAMYLCATSRDWGGQPQHFGDGTRLSIL.

The DNA of the CDR3 is TGTGCCAGCAGCCTCGGGACAGCGATGGATACGCAGTATTTT. It codes for CASSLGTAMDTQYF. This chain joins TRBV5-8 and TRBJ2-3; 7 bases align to TRBD1. This CDR3 contains 14 residues. The germline V gene encodes CDR1 SGHTS and CDR2 YDEGEE. V dropped 4 bases and J dropped 6; count of bases not matched to a gene: 8.

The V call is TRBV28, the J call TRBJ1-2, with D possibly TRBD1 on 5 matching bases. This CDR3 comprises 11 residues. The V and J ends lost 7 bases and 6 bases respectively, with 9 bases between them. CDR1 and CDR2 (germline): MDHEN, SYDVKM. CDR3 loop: CASTPGDGYTF. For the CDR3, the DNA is TGTGCCAGCACGCCGGGGGATGGCTACACCTTC.